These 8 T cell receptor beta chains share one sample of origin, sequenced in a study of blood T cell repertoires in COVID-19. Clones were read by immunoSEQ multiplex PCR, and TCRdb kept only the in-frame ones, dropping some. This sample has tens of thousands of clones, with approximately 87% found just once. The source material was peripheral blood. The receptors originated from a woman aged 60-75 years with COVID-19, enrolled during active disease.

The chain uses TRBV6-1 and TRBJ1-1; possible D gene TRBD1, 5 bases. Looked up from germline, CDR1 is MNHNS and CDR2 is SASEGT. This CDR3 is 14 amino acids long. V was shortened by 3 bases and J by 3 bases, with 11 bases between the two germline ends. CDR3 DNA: TGTGCCAGCAGTGATCGGGGACTCTACACTGAAGCTTTCTTT. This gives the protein CASSDRGLYTEAFF.

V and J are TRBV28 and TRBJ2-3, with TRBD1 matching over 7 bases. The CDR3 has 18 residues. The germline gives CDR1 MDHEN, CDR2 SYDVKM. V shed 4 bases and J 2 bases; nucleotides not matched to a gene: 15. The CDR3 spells CASSSSQQGWGNTDTQYF. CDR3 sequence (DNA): TGTGCCAGCAGTTCTTCACAACAGGGGTGGGGGAACACAGATACGCAGTATTTT. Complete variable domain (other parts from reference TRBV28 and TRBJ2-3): DVKVTQSSRYLVKRTGEKVFLECVQDMDHENMFWYRQDPGLGLRLIYFSYDVKMKEKGDIPEGYSVSREKKERFSLILESASTNQTSMYLCASSSSQQGWGNTDTQYFGPGTRLTVL.

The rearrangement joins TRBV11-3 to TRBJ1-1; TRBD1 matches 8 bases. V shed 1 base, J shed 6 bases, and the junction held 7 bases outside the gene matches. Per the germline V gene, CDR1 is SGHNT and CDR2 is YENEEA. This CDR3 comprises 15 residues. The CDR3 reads CASSLGRGRKAEAFF. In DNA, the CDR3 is TGTGCCAGCAGCTTAGGCAGGGGGCGAAAGGCTGAAGCTTTCTTT.

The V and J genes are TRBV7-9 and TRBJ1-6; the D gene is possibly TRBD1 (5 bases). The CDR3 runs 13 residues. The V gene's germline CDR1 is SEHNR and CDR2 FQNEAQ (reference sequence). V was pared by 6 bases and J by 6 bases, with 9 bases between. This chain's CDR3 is CASRQTVNSPLHF. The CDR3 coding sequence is TGTGCCAGCAGGCAGACAGTTAATTCACCCCTCCACTTT.

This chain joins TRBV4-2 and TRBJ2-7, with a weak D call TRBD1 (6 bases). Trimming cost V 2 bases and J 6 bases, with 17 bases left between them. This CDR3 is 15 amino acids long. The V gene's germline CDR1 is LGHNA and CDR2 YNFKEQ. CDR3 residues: CASSQWSGMGAEQYF. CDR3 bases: TGTGCCAGCAGCCAATGGTCCGGGATGGGGGCCGAGCAGTACTTC.

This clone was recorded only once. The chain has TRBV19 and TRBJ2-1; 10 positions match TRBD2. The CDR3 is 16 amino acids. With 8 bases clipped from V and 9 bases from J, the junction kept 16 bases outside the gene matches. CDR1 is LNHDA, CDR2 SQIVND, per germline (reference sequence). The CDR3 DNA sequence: TGTGCCAGTCACAAAGCGGGAGGGGTGGGGTTGGTTGAGCAGTTCTTC. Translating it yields CASHKAGGVGLVEQFF. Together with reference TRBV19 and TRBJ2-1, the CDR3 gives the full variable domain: DGGITQSPKYLFRKEGQNVTLSCEQNLNHDAMYWYRQDPGQGLRLIYYSQIVNDFQKGDIAEGYSVSREKKESFPLTVTSAQKNPTAFYLCASHKAGGVGLVEQFFGPGTRLTVL.

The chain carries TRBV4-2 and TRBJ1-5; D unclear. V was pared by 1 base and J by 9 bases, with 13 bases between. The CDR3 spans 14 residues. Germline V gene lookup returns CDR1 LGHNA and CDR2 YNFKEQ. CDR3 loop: CASSQVTIARPQHF. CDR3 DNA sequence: TGTGCCAGCAGCCAAGTAACCATAGCCCGGCCCCAGCATTTT.

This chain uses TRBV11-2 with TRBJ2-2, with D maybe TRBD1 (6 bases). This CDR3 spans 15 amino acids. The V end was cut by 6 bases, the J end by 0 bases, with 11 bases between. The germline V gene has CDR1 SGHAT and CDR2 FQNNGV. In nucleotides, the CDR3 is TGTGCCAGCAGTATTGACAGGACGAACACCGGGGAGCTGTTTTTT. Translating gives CASSIDRTNTGELFF.